This T cell receptor (beta chain) derives from a study of blood T cell repertoires in COVID-19. As for the study in general: Donors in the United States, Italy and Spain gave samples during acute or convalescent COVID-19. From T cells, B-cell-depleted T cells, or PBMCs came the material, which was cDNA or gDNA.

Original data processing: Amplifying reference gene primers gave estimates of nucleated cell counts. Only in-frame clones appear in the TCRdb table, and some are missing; sequencing was by immunoSEQ multiplex PCR. For V, J and clone size, that table is used; D and trimming come from the DNA. The table has some 120,000 clones, about 75% seen once. The CDR3 runs 16 residues. Per germline, CDR1 LNHDA and CDR2 SQIVND (reference sequence). Trimming removed 6 bases from V and 4 bases from J, with 21 bases in between. The TCR sequence derives from an elderly man with acute or convalescent COVID-19. Sample: peripheral blood. This chain uses TRBV19 with TRBJ1-2; unclear D gene. The CDR3 DNA sequence: TGTGCCAGTAGCTCTAGGGCGCAAGCGGACGGCTATGGCTACACCTTC. It yields the protein CASSSRAQADGYGYTF.